These 10 T cell receptor beta chains were sequenced from one sample in a study of T cell responses to AZD1222 COVID-19 vaccine. Libraries were prepared by immunoSEQ multiplex PCR; TCRdb keeps only in-frame clonotypes and omits some of them. The sample has hundreds of thousands of clones, 90% to 95% seen once. Material: peripheral blood, obtained 28 days after the second AZD1222 dose. The receptor source for this set is an adult who received the AZD1222 COVID-19 vaccine.

The chain is built from TRBV28 and TRBJ2-2; the match to TRBD1 covers 10 bases. CDR1 and CDR2 from the germline V gene are MDHEN and SYDVKM. With 5 bases clipped from V and 2 bases from J, the junction kept 11 bases outside the gene matches. The CDR3 is 18 amino acids. CDR3 nucleotides: TGTGCCAGCAGTCTAGACGCCTGGGACAGGGGAAACACCGGGGAGCTGTTTTTT. Translation: CASSLDAWDRGNTGELFF.

This clone is a singleton in its sample. This rearrangement joins TRBV28 to TRBJ2-7; 7 positions match TRBD1. The CDR3 runs 16 residues. The V segment lost 2 bases and the J segment 2 bases; nucleotides outside the gene matches: 9. Germline CDR1 and CDR2: MDHEN and SYDVKM. The CDR3 region is CASSLGPTGTAYEQYF. The CDR3 bases are TGTGCCAGCAGTTTAGGGCCGACAGGGACCGCCTACGAGCAGTACTTC.

The rearrangement uses TRBV15 and TRBJ1-1; D remains ambiguous. The germline V gene encodes CDR1 LNHNV and CDR2 YYDKDF (reference sequence). V lost 5 bases, J lost 0 bases, and 7 bases lay in between. The CDR3 totals 13 residues. The CDR3: CATSERMNTEAFF. For the CDR3, the DNA is TGTGCCACCAGCGAGAGGATGAACACTGAAGCTTTCTTT.

The J gene is TRBJ2-1, the V gene TRBV7-8; no clear D. CDR3 length: 12 residues. The V gene lost 1 base and the J gene lost 8 bases, with 6 bases spanning the gap. Per germline, CDR1 SGHVS and CDR2 FQNEAQ. The CDR3 nucleotides read TGTGCCAGCAGCTTAGGAAGGGATGAGCAGTTCTTC. Its translation is CASSLGRDEQFF.

The CDR3 sequence: CATSDSSGTDNYGYTF. The CDR3, as DNA: TGTGCCACCAGTGATTCCTCCGGGACGGATAACTATGGCTACACCTTC. The rearrangement uses TRBV24-1 and TRBJ1-2; a weak D match, TRBD1 (5 bases). The CDR3 totals 16 residues. Germline V CDR1 and CDR2: KGHDR, SFDVKD. The V end was cut by 2 bases, the J end by 1 base, with 13 bases between.

CDR3 coding DNA: TGTGCCAGCAGCTTAGCGGGGAGGGTTAGCCACGAGCAGTACTTC. It encodes CASSLAGRVSHEQYF. The chain carries TRBV7-2 and TRBJ2-7; 7 nucleotides match TRBD2. Trimming removed 0 bases from V and 5 bases from J; junction bases left unmatched: 7. The CDR3 loop spans 15 amino acids. The germline V gene encodes CDR1 SGHTA and CDR2 FQGNSA. The complete variable domain, with remaining parts taken from reference TRBV7-2 and TRBJ2-7, reads GAGVSQSPSNKVTEKGKDVELRCDPISGHTALYWYRQSLGQGLEFLIYFQGNSAPDKSGLPSDRFSAERTGGSVSTLTIQRTQQEDSAVYLCASSLAGRVSHEQYFGPGTRLTVT.

The J gene is TRBJ2-2, the V gene TRBV6-5; weak D call: TRBD1 (5 bases). The CDR3 is 15 residues long. V gave up 10 bases and J gave up 7 bases, with 22 bases separating them. The germline V gene has CDR1 MNHEY and CDR2 SVGAGI. The CDR3 protein is CAIRNRPGHLGELFF. CDR3 DNA: TGTGCCATTCGGAACAGGCCAGGACATCTCGGGGAGCTGTTTTTT.

This clone was counted a single time. This chain joins TRBV7-3 and TRBJ2-1, with 13 nucleotides matching TRBD2. The CDR3 contains 24 residues. Germline V gene lookup returns CDR1 SGHTA and CDR2 FQGTGA. Losses at the gene ends were 0 bases for V and 0 bases for J; bases not matched to a gene: 20. CDR3 protein: CASSLTTGGGGTSGTFYSYNEQFF. The CDR3, as DNA: TGTGCCAGCAGCTTAACTACAGGGGGCGGAGGGACTAGCGGGACCTTTTACTCCTACAATGAGCAGTTCTTC.

The chain uses TRBV28 and TRBJ2-6; D remains ambiguous. Germline V gene lookup returns CDR1 MDHEN and CDR2 SYDVKM. V was clipped by 4 bases and J by 0 bases, with 10 bases between them. CDR3 length: 16 residues. CDR3 amino acids: CASSSPLSSGANVLTF. CDR3 bases: TGTGCCAGCAGTTCCCCACTTAGCTCTGGGGCCAACGTCCTGACTTTC.

The genes are TRBV11-2 and TRBJ2-1, with a tentative D call TRBD2 (5 bases). This CDR3 contains 13 residues. Trimming removed 4 bases at V and 11 bases at J, with 15 bases between. Germline V CDR1 and CDR2: SGHAT, FQNNGV. The CDR3 DNA sequence: TGTGCCAGCAGCTGGACCGCTACCGGGAAGCAGTTCTTC. Encoded protein: CASSWTATGKQFF.